These 30 T cell receptor beta chains originate from one sample sequenced in a study of shared clonotypes between healthy human individuals. Clones were read by immunoSEQ multiplex PCR, and TCRdb kept only the in-frame ones, dropping some. The sample lists about 1.4 million clones, roughly 97% occurring once. The sequenced sample consisted of naive CD4+ T cells sorted from blood. The sample's subset: CD45RA+ positively selected. These receptors all come from a man aged 25-40 years in good health.

This rearrangement joins TRBV5-4 to TRBJ2-7, with TRBD2 identical over 11 bases. Germline trimming cut 4 bases from V and 7 bases from J; bases unmatched to any gene: 16. The CDR3 totals 17 residues. Germline V gene lookup returns CDR1 SGHNT and CDR2 YYREEE (reference sequence). CDR3 sequence: CASSPPRASGRSREQYF. The CDR3 DNA reads TGTGCCAGCAGCCCCCCCCGGGCTAGCGGGAGGTCGCGTGAGCAGTACTTC.

The CDR3 loop reads CASSLARGLYNEQFF. CDR3 DNA sequence: TGTGCCAGCAGCTTAGCCAGGGGGCTTTACAATGAGCAGTTCTTC. The chain couples TRBV11-2 to TRBJ2-1; 8 nucleotides agree with TRBD1. CDR1 is SGHAT, CDR2 FQNNGV, per germline. The CDR3 runs 15 residues. Trimming cost V 1 base and J 4 bases; bases outside gene matches: 3.

A single count supports this clone. The chain employs TRBV2 and TRBJ1-5; no definite D call. The V and J ends lost 3 bases and 1 base respectively, with 16 bases between them. Germline CDR1 reads SNHLY; CDR2 reads FYNNEI. The CDR3 loop spans 17 amino acids. CDR3 DNA: TGTGCCAGCAGTGACAGGTTAAACTCGGTGAGCAATCAGCCCCAGCATTTT. Translation gives CASSDRLNSVSNQPQHF.

This chain connects TRBV15 to TRBJ2-2; 12 bases line up with TRBD2. V shed 0 bases, J shed 4 bases, and the junction held 21 bases outside the gene matches. From germline, CDR1 is LNHNV and CDR2 YYDKDF (reference sequence). This CDR3 region has 23 residues. The CDR3 sequence: CATSRESERAGLAGTTFTGELFF. CDR3 coding DNA: TGTGCCACCAGCAGAGAAAGCGAGAGAGCAGGACTAGCGGGGACAACATTCACCGGGGAGCTGTTTTTT.

This clone was found once. The V gene is TRBV5-4, the J gene TRBJ2-3; possible D gene TRBD2, 5 bases. Germline CDR1 SGHNT, CDR2 YYREEE (reference sequence). This CDR3 has 17 residues. Trimming pared 2 bases from V and 4 bases from J, leaving 20 bases between. The CDR3 region is CASSLGLDMHGADTQYF. The DNA of the CDR3 is TGTGCCAGCAGCTTAGGGTTGGATATGCACGGGGCAGATACGCAGTATTTT.

With respect to this clone: Other DNA sequences of this sample code for an identical CDR3. This sequence joins TRBV18 and TRBJ1-2; TRBD1 matches at 8 bases. CDR1 KGHSH and CDR2 LQKENI come from the germline V gene. The CDR3 runs to 13 residues. The V gene end was trimmed by 3 bases and the J gene end by 4 bases; junction bases not matched to a gene: 1. Here the CDR3 reads CASSPDRVYGYTF. CDR3 sequence (DNA): TGTGCCAGCTCACCGGACAGGGTCTATGGCTACACCTTC.

The gene calls are TRBV6-5 and TRBJ1-1, with 9 bases lining up with TRBD1. The germline gives CDR1 MNHEY, CDR2 SVGAGI. The CDR3 totals 15 residues. The V gene end was trimmed by 2 bases and the J gene end by 6 bases; junction bases not matched to a gene: 7. The CDR3: CASSYLGTGSSEAFF. The DNA for the CDR3 is TGTGCCAGCAGTTACCTCGGGACAGGGTCATCTGAAGCTTTCTTT.

The chain is built from TRBV19 and TRBJ1-4; 8 bases are a match to TRBD1. Germline V gene data show CDR1 as LNHDA and CDR2 as SQIVND (reference sequence). This CDR3 is 14 amino acids long. The trim removed 3 bases at V and 10 bases at J, leaving 7 bases unmatched. CDR3 in amino acids: CASSIRQGRGKLFF. The CDR3 DNA sequence: TGTGCCAGTAGTATTCGACAGGGGAGGGGAAAACTGTTTTTT.

V usage is TRBV28 and J usage is TRBJ2-1; tentatively, D is TRBD2 (5 bases). V shed 3 bases and J shed 8 bases, with 17 bases lying between them. The germline CDR1 and CDR2 sequences are MDHEN and SYDVKM. The CDR3 length is 15 residues. In DNA form, the CDR3 reads TGTGCCAGCAGTTTCGGAAGGACTGATATCCATGAGCAGTTCTTC. This encodes CASSFGRTDIHEQFF.

The chain uses TRBV11-2 and TRBJ2-3; 8 bases fit TRBD2. The CDR3 is 18 residues long. J was trimmed by 5 bases and V by 5 bases; bases with no gene match: 18. The germline V gene has CDR1 SGHAT and CDR2 FQNNGV. CDR3 sequence (DNA): TGTGCCAGCAGCCCCATCGCGTCTCCGACTAGCGAATTAGATACGCAGTATTTT. Protein product: CASSPIASPTSELDTQYF.

The CDR3 DNA sequence: TGTGCCAGCAGCTCAGGTGCTCTAGCGGGAACCCACAATGAGCAGTTCTTC. Its protein product is CASSSGALAGTHNEQFF. The chain joins TRBV7-9 to TRBJ2-1, with 9 positions matching TRBD2. Looked up from germline, CDR1 is SEHNR and CDR2 is FQNEAQ (reference sequence). This CDR3 is 17 amino acids long. V was pared by 4 bases and J by 5 bases, with 12 bases of the junction left unmatched. Full variable domain (remainder filled in from reference TRBV7-9 and TRBJ2-1): DTGVSQNPRHKITKRGQNVTFRCDPISEHNRLYWYRQTLGQGPEFLTYFQNEAQLEKSRLLSDRFSAERPKGSFSTLEIQRTEQGDSAMYLCASSSGALAGTHNEQFFGPGTRLTVL.

Points on this clone: This sample also contains other DNA sequences that code for the same CDR3. This chain connects TRBV5-1 to TRBJ2-1; D is uncertain. V was trimmed by 4 bases and J by 2 bases, leaving 10 bases between them. This CDR3 comprises 14 residues. CDR1 is SGHRS and CDR2 is YFSETQ in the germline V gene. The DNA of the CDR3 is TGCGCCAGCAGCCTGCGTGGGACCTACAATGAGCAGTTCTTC. The encoded protein is CASSLRGTYNEQFF.

V usage is TRBV29-1 and J usage is TRBJ2-3, with D maybe TRBD2 (8 bases). Germline V gives CDR1 SQVTM, CDR2 ANQGSEA. V was clipped by 2 bases and J by 0 bases, with 21 bases between them. There are 18 residues in the CDR3. The CDR3 DNA is TGCAGCGTTGAATCCCCCAGGGGGGCTAGCGGGAGCACAGATACGCAGTATTTT. This sequence encodes CSVESPRGASGSTDTQYF.

The genes are TRBV2 and TRBJ2-1, with 7 bases that match TRBD2. Germline V lookup: CDR1 SNHLY, CDR2 FYNNEI. Trimming cost V 6 bases and J 0 bases; bases outside gene matches: 8. The CDR3 has 16 residues. The CDR3 sequence: CASRSSGPGSYNEQFF. The CDR3 DNA follows: TGTGCCAGCAGGTCTAGCGGCCCCGGCTCCTACAATGAGCAGTTCTTC.

Concerning this clone itself: Distinct nucleotide sequences in the sample also encode this CDR3. The rearrangement joins TRBV28 to TRBJ2-5; TRBD1 aligns across 9 bases. Germline lookup yields CDR1 MDHEN and CDR2 SYDVKM. The CDR3 contains 15 residues. V trimming: 5 bases; J trimming: 2 bases; junction bases outside the gene matches: 6. The CDR3 DNA follows: TGTGCCAGCAGTAGACCGGGACAGGGACAAGAGACCCAGTACTTC. It is translated as CASSRPGQGQETQYF. The full variable domain, completed using reference TRBV28 and TRBJ2-5, is DVKVTQSSRYLVKRTGEKVFLECVQDMDHENMFWYRQDPGLGLRLIYFSYDVKMKEKGDIPEGYSVSREKKERFSLILESASTNQTSMYLCASSRPGQGQETQYFGPGTRLLVL.

This chain uses TRBV6-5 with TRBJ1-1; D gene uncertain. With 0 bases removed from V and 8 bases from J, the gap between germline ends came to 13 bases. Germline CDR1 is MNHEY and CDR2 is SVGAGI. The CDR3 covers 14 residues. In DNA, the CDR3 is TGTGCCAGCAGTTACTCGACGGACGGTCACGAAGCTTTCTTT. This sequence encodes CASSYSTDGHEAFF.

This clone has only one observation. The rearrangement uses TRBV4-1 and TRBJ2-5; a possible D gene is TRBD1 (7 bases). The CDR3 spans 14 residues. Germline-derived CDR1 and CDR2 are MGHRA and YSYEKL. V lost 2 bases to trimming and J lost 5 bases, with 12 bases between them. The DNA for the CDR3 is TGCGCCAGCAGCCAATATGCAGGGGGGGAGACCCAGTACTTC. This codes for CASSQYAGGETQYF.

This chain connects TRBV2 to TRBJ2-5; 7 bases map to TRBD1. The germline gives CDR1 SNHLY, CDR2 FYNNEI. The junction had 10 bases not matched to a gene; V was cut back by 9 bases and J by 6 bases. The CDR3 runs to 13 residues. The CDR3 bases are TGTGCCAGTGAGACAGGGCGGAAAAAGACCCAGTACTTC. Residues: CASETGRKKTQYF.

The chain recombines TRBV19 with TRBJ1-5; D gene unclear. CDR3 size: 14 residues. Looked up from germline, CDR1 is LNHDA and CDR2 is SQIVND (reference sequence). Trimming took 3 bases from V and 0 from J, leaving 6 bases between them. DNA for the CDR3: TGTGCCAGTAGTATGGCAACTAGCAATCAGCCCCAGCATTTT. Translated, it gives CASSMATSNQPQHF.

Details on this clone: The sample has other DNA sequences that encode this CDR3 too. The chain joins TRBV25-1 to TRBJ1-5, with a weak D call TRBD1 (5 bases). The germline gives CDR1 MGHDK, CDR2 SYGVNS. This CDR3 has 16 amino acids. V lost 1 base and J 2 bases, leaving 12 bases between the germline ends. This CDR3 reads CASSESGGLGNQPQHF. The CDR3 bases are TGTGCCAGCAGTGAATCTGGGGGTCTGGGCAATCAGCCCCAGCATTTT.

The chain couples TRBV5-6 to TRBJ2-3; 10 nucleotides match TRBD1. This CDR3 is built from 15 residues. Germline V gene lookup returns CDR1 SGHDT and CDR2 YYEEEE. J gave up 5 bases and V 4 bases, and 7 bases lay outside the gene matches. CDR3 loop: CASSERDRGGDTQYF. CDR3 coding DNA: TGTGCCAGCAGCGAGCGGGACAGGGGAGGAGATACGCAGTATTTT. Based on the CDR3 plus reference TRBV5-6 and TRBJ2-3, the full variable domain is DAGVTQSPTHLIKTRGQQVTLRCSPKSGHDTVSWYQQALGQGPQFIFQYYEEEERQRGNFPDRFSGHQFPNYSSELNVNALLLGDSALYLCASSERDRGGDTQYFGPGTRLTVL.

The chain couples TRBV28 to TRBJ1-2; 11 positions match TRBD1. The CDR3 runs 14 residues. With V trimmed by 7 bases and J by 7 bases, 8 bases remained unmatched. From germline, CDR1 is MDHEN and CDR2 SYDVKM. The CDR3 protein is CASTLRTGGSGYTF. The CDR3, as DNA: TGTGCCAGCACCCTTAGGACAGGGGGCAGTGGCTACACCTTC.

This clone was seen a single time. The V and J genes are TRBV10-1 and TRBJ2-1; 16 nucleotides line up with TRBD2. This CDR3 has 16 amino acids. V shed 6 bases and J 9 bases; nucleotides not matched to a gene: 8. Germline loops: CDR1 WNHNN, CDR2 SYGVQD (reference sequence). The CDR3 DNA reads as TGCGCCAGCAGAAAGGGACTAGCGGGAGGGCCTACTGAGCAGTTCTTC. Translated: CASRKGLAGGPTEQFF.

The rearrangement links TRBV6-5 to TRBJ1-1, with D unclear. Trimming stripped 5 bases from V and 1 base from J, with 8 bases between. The CDR3 spans 13 residues. Germline-derived CDR1 and CDR2 are MNHEY and SVGAGI. The CDR3 nucleotides are TGTGCCAGCAGTCAACTGAGGAACACTGAAGCTTTCTTT. Its translation: CASSQLRNTEAFF.

The chain uses TRBV4-1 and TRBJ2-5; D uncertain. Per germline, CDR1 MGHRA and CDR2 YSYEKL. V lost 0 bases and J 4 bases, leaving 18 bases between the germline ends. The CDR3 sequence is 17 residues long. CDR3 sequence reads: CASSQEPTVPLGETQYF. The CDR3 DNA is TGCGCCAGCAGCCAAGAACCGACGGTCCCCCTGGGAGAGACCCAGTACTTC.

The rearrangement links TRBV18 to TRBJ1-5, with no clear D. The germline CDR1 and CDR2 sequences are KGHSH and LQKENI. The V end was cut by 3 bases, the J end by 0 bases, with 9 bases between. This CDR3 has 15 residues. The CDR3 bases are TGTGCCAGCTCACCTTGGGTATCTAGCAATCAGCCCCAGCATTTT. This encodes CASSPWVSSNQPQHF.

In the case of this clone: Additional DNA sequences in this sample encode the identical CDR3. V usage is TRBV5-1 and J usage is TRBJ2-1, with 12 bases that match TRBD2. Per the germline V gene, CDR1 is SGHRS and CDR2 is YFSETQ. There are 16 residues in the CDR3. V was pared by 3 bases and J by 1 base, with 2 bases of the junction left unmatched. For the CDR3, the DNA is TGCGCCAGCAGCTCAGGACTAGCGGGATCCTACAATGAGCAGTTCTTC. It is translated as CASSSGLAGSYNEQFF.

The chain couples TRBV29-1 to TRBJ2-7, with 7 bases that match TRBD1. Per germline, CDR1 SQVTM and CDR2 ANQGSEA. The CDR3 runs to 15 residues. V was pared by 6 bases and J by 0 bases, with 11 bases of the junction left unmatched. The CDR3 is CSVATPTGSSYEQYF. The CDR3 DNA sequence: TGCAGCGTGGCGACCCCGACAGGGAGCTCCTACGAGCAGTACTTC.

This clone came up a few times. The chain links TRBV6-1 to TRBJ1-2, with unresolved D. In germline, CDR1 is MNHNS, CDR2 SASEGT. This CDR3 contains 13 residues. V was clipped by 4 bases and J by 6 bases, with 12 bases between them. The CDR3 DNA reads TGTGCCAGCAGTGTGGTATGGGAAAATGGCTACACCTTC. Residues: CASSVVWENGYTF.

The rearrangement links TRBV5-1 to TRBJ2-1, with a possible D match to TRBD2 (6 bases). The CDR3 is 15 residues long. Trimming pared 1 base from V and 6 bases from J, leaving 14 bases between. Germline CDR1 reads SGHRS; CDR2 reads YFSETQ. In DNA, the CDR3 is TGCGCCAGCAGCTTGAGGAGGGTTGACGGCAATGAGCAGTTCTTC. Its translation is CASSLRRVDGNEQFF.